The 11 T cell receptor beta chains listed next were all sequenced from one sample in a study of beta chain features in type 1 diabetes. Expressed TCRB transcripts were sequenced because the entire RNA isolate underwent reverse transcription. Repertoires were generated with immunoSEQ multiplex PCR, while TCRdb's copy carries only in-frame clones and drops some. The sample has about 260,000 clones, 68% seen once; the top ten hold approximately 0.053%. The specimen sequenced was naive CD4+ T cells from blood. The origin of the receptors is a man aged 30 to 45 in good health.

The rearrangement links TRBV6-5 to TRBJ2-7; 12 nucleotides agree with TRBD1. The CDR3 totals 15 residues. Looked up from germline, CDR1 is MNHEY and CDR2 is SVGAGI. V dropped 2 bases and J dropped 4; count of bases not matched to a gene: 3. The CDR3 sequence: CASSYRDRGQYEQYF. CDR3 bases: TGTGCCAGCAGTTACCGGGACAGGGGGCAGTACGAGCAGTACTTC.

The chain links TRBV20-1 to TRBJ2-2, with D maybe TRBD2 (5 bases). CDR3 length equals 11 residues. The V end was cut by 5 bases, the J end by 5 bases, with 6 bases between. Germline V gene sequence: CDR1 DFQATT, CDR2 SNEGSKA (reference sequence). The CDR3 nucleotides are TGCAGTGCTCCGGGAACCGGGGAGCTGTTTTTT. Its translation: CSAPGTGELFF.

With regard to this clone: Sequence at one end of the junction differs from germline and may be a read error. The chain links TRBV30 to TRBJ2-3; TRBD1 might be the D (5 bases). Germline lookup yields CDR1 GTSNPN and CDR2 SVGIG (reference sequence). The CDR3 runs 11 residues. CDR3 DNA sequence: TGTGCCTGGAGTGGTACAGGTACGCAGTATTTT. Translating it yields CAWSGTGTQYF.

The chain is built from TRBV7-9 and TRBJ2-1, with D possibly being TRBD1 (5 bases). This CDR3 has 16 residues. Between the trimmed V and J ends, which lost 3 bases and 8 bases, there was a span of 20 bases. Germline V gene data show CDR1 as SEHNR and CDR2 as FQNEAQ (reference sequence). CDR3 residues: CASSFRAVGGVDEQFF. The CDR3 nucleotides read TGTGCCAGCAGCTTCAGGGCTGTTGGTGGTGTCGATGAGCAGTTCTTC.

The chain is built from TRBV7-2 and TRBJ2-7, with TRBD2 matching over 12 bases. This CDR3 is built from 16 residues. Unmatched junction bases numbered 4, after V lost 4 bases and J lost 0 bases. CDR1 and CDR2 (germline): SGHTA, FQGNSA. The CDR3 loop is CASSYASGGASYEQYF. In nucleotides, the CDR3 is TGTGCCAGCAGCTATGCTAGCGGGGGGGCCTCCTACGAGCAGTACTTC.

This clone was recorded only once. The chain couples TRBV7-9 to TRBJ1-2, with D unclear. Trimming pared 6 bases from V and 5 bases from J, leaving 16 bases between. Germline lookup yields CDR1 SEHNR and CDR2 FQNEAQ (reference sequence). The CDR3 spans 14 residues. CDR3 DNA sequence: TGTGCCAGCAGTTCTCTCGGCCCCGAATATGGCTACACCTTC. This sequence encodes CASSSLGPEYGYTF.

This chain uses TRBV6-6 with TRBJ2-5; possible D gene TRBD2, 6 bases. This CDR3 spans 15 amino acids. Per germline, CDR1 MNHNY and CDR2 SVGAGI (reference sequence). The V end lost 10 bases, the J end lost 2 bases, and 20 bases lay between the germline ends. The CDR3 nucleotides read TGTGCCACCCAGGACACCCGGGGGTGGCAAGAGACCCAGTACTTC. This translates into CATQDTRGWQETQYF.

This clone came up a few times. The J gene is TRBJ2-7, the V gene TRBV29-1; 9 nucleotides align to TRBD1. This CDR3 has 13 amino acids. Trimming at V came to 4 bases and at J to 2 bases, leaving 3 bases not matched to a gene. The germline V gene has CDR1 SQVTM and CDR2 ANQGSEA. This CDR3 reads CSVVQGATYEQYF. CDR3 bases: TGCAGCGTTGTACAGGGGGCAACCTACGAGCAGTACTTC.

The genes are TRBV7-2 and TRBJ1-6; unclear D gene. This CDR3 region has 13 residues. V lost 0 bases to trimming and J lost 13 bases, with 10 bases between them. Germline V gives CDR1 SGHTA, CDR2 FQGNSA. In nucleotides, the CDR3 is TGTGCCAGCAGCTTAGCCAGCTACCCCCCCCTCCACTTT. Translating it yields CASSLASYPPLHF.

Comment on this clone: The identical CDR3 is also encoded by other nucleotide sequences in the sample. The genes are TRBV30 and TRBJ1-1, with unresolved D. The CDR3 sequence is 13 residues long. The V and J ends lost 0 bases and 0 bases respectively, with 5 bases between them. The V gene's germline CDR1 is GTSNPN and CDR2 SVGIG (reference sequence). CDR3 region: CAWSVSVNTEAFF. CDR3 DNA: TGTGCCTGGAGTGTATCTGTGAACACTGAAGCTTTCTTT.

This chain uses TRBV30 with TRBJ1-3; D remains ambiguous. This CDR3 has 12 residues. The germline V gene encodes CDR1 GTSNPN and CDR2 SVGIG (reference sequence). V shed 7 bases and J shed 3 bases, with 10 bases lying between them. DNA for the CDR3: TGTGCCTCCCAGGCTTTTGGAAACACCATATATTTT. This sequence encodes CASQAFGNTIYF.